These T cell receptor beta chains were read from a single sample in a study of T-cell reconstitution after alpha-beta-depleted transplantation in children. TCRdb re-derived calls from the PCR reads in MiXCR, one entry per CDR3 protein. The sample has 600,000 to 800,000 distinct CDR3 sequences, less than 15% seen once; the top ten hold roughly 0.84%. Material: PBMCs, obtained before TCRalphabeta/CD19-depleted stem cell transplant. These TCRs come from a girl aged 2 to 9 with congenital amegakaryocytic thrombocytopenia, due to receive a stem cell transplant. Each CDR3 is given with its conserved first and last residue. Fields, in order: D gene, V gene, clone size, J gene, CDR3 DNA, CDR3 protein. A D gene is named only where the DNA matches it firmly. Part of the rows lack a size; the others show once, few, many or a class for expanded clones.

TRBD1,TRBV29-1,few,TRBJ1-1,TGCAGCGTTCGACTGACCGAACTAGGGACAGAGATTGAAGCTTTCTTT,CSVRLTELGTEIEAFF
TRBD2,TRBV5-1,few,TRBJ2-1,TGCGCCAGCAGCTTGGCTGAAGCGGGAATCAATGAGCAGTTCTTC,CASSLAEAGINEQFF
.,TRBV20-1,many,TRBJ2-2,TGCAGTGCTAGGTTACTGGCCGGGGAGCTGTTTTTT,CSARLLAGELFF
.,TRBV27,many,TRBJ2-3,TGTGCCAGCAGCTTAGGGATTTCCCCAGATACGCAGTATTTT,CASSLGISPDTQYF
TRBD1,TRBV20-1,few,TRBJ1-4,TGCAGTGGCCAAACAGGGGTTGGCGAAAAACTGTTTTTT,CSGQTGVGEKLFF
TRBD1,TRBV5-5,few,TRBJ1-1,TGTGCCAGCAGCTTGGTACAGGGGAGGACTGAAGCTTTCTTT,CASSLVQGRTEAFF
TRBD2,TRBV18,.,TRBJ2-5,TGTGCCAGCTTCCAGAGCGGGAGCCGAATGGAGACCCAGTACTTC,CASFQSGSRMETQYF
TRBD2,TRBV4-1,many,TRBJ2-2,TGCGCCAGCAGCCAAGATCCAGCGGGAGGGCTTAACACCGGGGAGCTGTTTTTT,CASSQDPAGGLNTGELFF
.,TRBV3-1,.,TRBJ2-7,TGTGCCAGCAGCCAAGTTGGGGGGAACTCCTACGAGCAGTACTTC,CASSQVGGNSYEQYF
TRBD2,TRBV20-1,many,TRBJ2-7,TGCAGTACAAGCGGGAAGAGTAACTACGAGCAGTACTTC,CSTSGKSNYEQYF
TRBD1,TRBV20-1,few,TRBJ2-7,TGCAGTGCTACCGGGACAGGGACTTACGAGCAGTACTTC,CSATGTGTYEQYF
.,TRBV11-2,.,TRBJ1-1,TGTGCCAGCAGCTTAAATAGGGGCACGAACACTGAAGCTTTCTTT,CASSLNRGTNTEAFF